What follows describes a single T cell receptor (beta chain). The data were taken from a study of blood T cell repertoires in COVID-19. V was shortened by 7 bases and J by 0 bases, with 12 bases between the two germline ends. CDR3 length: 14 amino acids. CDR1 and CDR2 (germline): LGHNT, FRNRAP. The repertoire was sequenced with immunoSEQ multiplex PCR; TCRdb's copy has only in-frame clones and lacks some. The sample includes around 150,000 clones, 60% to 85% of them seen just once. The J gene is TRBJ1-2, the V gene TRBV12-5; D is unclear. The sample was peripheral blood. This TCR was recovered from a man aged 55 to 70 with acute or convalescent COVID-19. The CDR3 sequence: CASALLPANYGYTF. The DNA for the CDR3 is TGTGCTAGTGCACTTCTACCTGCTAACTATGGCTACACCTTC.